This T cell receptor beta chain derives from a study of T cell responses to AZD1222 COVID-19 vaccine. Second doses at about 4 or about 12 weeks were pooled. Findings and limits, study-wide: Following two doses of AZD1222, Spike-specific TCR breadth and depth rose.

CDR1 is MNHEY and CDR2 is SVGAGI in the germline V gene. The CDR3 spans 12 residues. Trimming removed 6 bases at V and 1 base at J, with 6 bases between. Sequenced by immunoSEQ multiplex PCR; TCRdb stores in-frame clones only, minus some. This sample has tens of thousands of clones; less than 95% occur once, and the top ten carry approximately 5%. In the case of this clone: Its antigen remains unidentified.

The receptor was derived from an adult who received the AZD1222 COVID-19 vaccine. The sequencing here drew on peripheral blood, taken 28 days after the second AZD1222 dose. The V gene is TRBV6-5, the J gene TRBJ1-1; no clear D gene. The CDR3 protein is CASRLSNTEAFF. CDR3 nucleotides: TGTGCCAGCAGGTTATCGAACACTGAAGCTTTCTTT.